The 17 T cell receptor beta chains reported below all come from one sample, sequenced in a study of cytomegalovirus exposure and HLA in healthy donors. Amplification used 60 Vbeta primers and 13 Jbeta primers. Using immunoSEQ multiplex PCR, the repertoire was profiled, and TCRdb retains in-frame clones only, with some absent. Of 100,000 to 150,000 clones in the sample, around 77% are singletons; the top ten hold approximately 4.2%. The specimen was PBMCs. The source is a male donor in good health and CMV-seropositive.

This clone was counted a single time. The V gene is TRBV7-9, the J gene TRBJ2-5; no reliable D call. Germline V gene data show CDR1 as SEHNR and CDR2 as FQNEAQ (reference sequence). V was clipped by 9 bases and J by 2 bases, with 10 bases between them. CDR3 length: 12 residues. The CDR3 loop is CASGVVQETQYF. CDR3 DNA: TGTGCCAGTGGAGTGGTTCAAGAGACCCAGTACTTC.

The V gene is TRBV5-1, the J gene TRBJ2-7; TRBD2 aligns across 9 bases. V dropped 2 bases and J dropped 2; count of bases not matched to a gene: 5. The germline CDR1 and CDR2 sequences are SGHRS and YFSETQ. The CDR3 contains 15 residues. The CDR3 DNA follows: TGCGCCAGCAGCTTCCGTAGCGGGAGCACCTACGAGCAGTACTTC. This translates into CASSFRSGSTYEQYF.

This clone was seen a single time. The V call is TRBV5-6, the J call TRBJ1-2, with TRBD1 matching 9 bases. The V segment lost 4 bases and the J segment 5 bases; nucleotides outside the gene matches: 18. CDR1 SGHDT and CDR2 YYEEEE come from the germline V gene. The CDR3 totals 18 residues. The CDR3 coding sequence is TGTGCCAGCAGCCTTCCCGGGACAGGGAAACCCTCCCCATATGGCTACACCTTC. This translates into CASSLPGTGKPSPYGYTF.

This chain joins TRBV19 and TRBJ1-2; D is ambiguous. Germline values: CDR1 LNHDA, CDR2 SQIVND (reference sequence). The CDR3 is made up of 13 amino acids. V lost 1 base to trimming and J lost 5 bases, with 8 bases between them. In nucleotides, the CDR3 is TGTGCCAGTAGTATAGGGGCAGAGTATGGCTACACCTTC. Its translation: CASSIGAEYGYTF.

The chain recombines TRBV28 with TRBJ1-4, with 8 bases identical to TRBD1. V lost 4 bases, J lost 9 bases, and 13 bases stayed unmatched. This CDR3 spans 16 amino acids. Germline assignment: CDR1 MDHEN and CDR2 SYDVKM. The chain's CDR3 is CASSSPGGGRGKKLFF. The CDR3 nucleotides are TGTGCCAGCAGTTCTCCAGGGGGCGGAAGGGGGAAAAAACTGTTTTTT.

This chain joins TRBV6-1 and TRBJ2-7; 8 nucleotides agree with TRBD1. The CDR3 is 15 amino acids. Germline V gene sequence: CDR1 MNHNS, CDR2 SASEGT. Trimming at V came to 4 bases and at J to 5 bases, leaving 10 bases not matched to a gene. CDR3 bases: TGTGCCAGCAGTGCCCCGACAGGGGTCGAGGACGAGCAGTACTTC. The encoded protein is CASSAPTGVEDEQYF.

Only one count was recorded for this clone. One end of the junction does not line up with germline, which may come from a read error. The CDR3 here is CASSRIPRTNTEAFF. The CDR3 nucleotides are TGTGCCAGCAGCCGGATACCCCGGACAAACACTGAAGCTTTCTTT. The chain recombines TRBV5-1 with TRBJ1-1, with D maybe TRBD1 (5 bases). The CDR3 is 15 residues long. Germline V gene data show CDR1 as SGHRS and CDR2 as YFSETQ.

The chain combines TRBV28 with TRBJ1-5, with a weak D call TRBD1 (5 bases). Trimming removed 7 bases at V and 4 bases at J, with 14 bases between. CDR1 is MDHEN and CDR2 is SYDVKM in the germline V gene. The CDR3 sequence is 14 residues long. The chain's CDR3 is CASIGGSSNQPQHF. In DNA form, the CDR3 reads TGTGCCAGCATCGGGGGATCCTCAAATCAGCCCCAGCATTTT.

The V gene is TRBV6-1, the J gene TRBJ1-2; 8 nucleotides align to TRBD1. This CDR3 region has 15 residues. Trimming took 4 bases from V and 8 from J; bases not matched to a gene: 12. Germline lookup yields CDR1 MNHNS and CDR2 SASEGT. DNA for the CDR3: TGTGCCAGCAGTGGAGGGACAGGCACTTGGTTAGGCTACACCTTC. Its protein is CASSGGTGTWLGYTF.

The sample holds a few counts of this clone. The gene calls are TRBV28 and TRBJ2-2, with D tentatively TRBD1 (5 bases). The CDR3 extends over 15 amino acids. Trimming shortened V by 5 bases and J by 0 bases, and 10 bases separated the two germline ends. CDR1 and CDR2 from the germline V gene are MDHEN and SYDVKM. CDR3 in DNA: TGTGCCAGCAGTAGGGCAGGGCCGAACACCGGGGAGCTGTTTTTT. This translates into CASSRAGPNTGELFF. Drawing the rest from reference TRBV28 and TRBJ2-2, the complete variable domain is DVKVTQSSRYLVKRTGEKVFLECVQDMDHENMFWYRQDPGLGLRLIYFSYDVKMKEKGDIPEGYSVSREKKERFSLILESASTNQTSMYLCASSRAGPNTGELFFGEGSRLTVL.

The chain combines TRBV7-2 with TRBJ2-7, with TRBD1 matching over 8 bases. The V segment lost 3 bases and the J segment 0 bases; nucleotides outside the gene matches: 1. Germline CDR1 reads SGHTA; CDR2 reads FQGNSA. This CDR3 comprises 14 residues. The CDR3 here is CASSLDRASYEQYF. As DNA, the CDR3 is TGTGCCAGCAGCTTGGACAGGGCCTCCTACGAGCAGTACTTC.

The V and J genes are TRBV5-4 and TRBJ2-1, with D possibly being TRBD1 (6 bases). Germline V lookup: CDR1 SGHNT, CDR2 YYREEE (reference sequence). V was trimmed by 4 bases and J by 4 bases, leaving 18 bases between them. The CDR3 has 16 residues. The CDR3 coding sequence is TGTGCCAGCAGCCCCGTTGGGACAATCTCTTACAATGAGCAGTTCTTC. Residues: CASSPVGTISYNEQFF.

This clone was counted a single time. The chain has TRBV19 and TRBJ2-1; 10 bases line up with TRBD2. CDR3 length: 16 amino acids. CDR1 is LNHDA and CDR2 is SQIVND in the germline V gene (reference sequence). The junction had 12 bases not matched to a gene; V was cut back by 9 bases and J by 4 bases. CDR3 sequence (DNA): TGTGCCAGCCGAAGGGAGCGGGGGGGCGTTTACAATGAGCAGTTCTTC. As protein: CASRRERGGVYNEQFF.

The chain links TRBV19 to TRBJ2-3, with TRBD2 matching over 13 bases. Germline V lookup: CDR1 LNHDA, CDR2 SQIVND (reference sequence). Trimming removed 7 bases from V and 4 bases from J; junction bases left unmatched: 11. There are 17 residues in the CDR3. For the CDR3, the DNA is TGTGCCAGTACCCAGGGGACTAGCGGGGCCACAGCAGATACGCAGTATTTT. It yields the protein CASTQGTSGATADTQYF.

This clone was observed a handful of times. The chain uses TRBV9 and TRBJ2-5; 14 bases line up with TRBD2. This CDR3 comprises 17 residues. Losses at the gene ends were 3 bases for V and 6 bases for J; bases not matched to a gene: 10. Germline V gene sequence: CDR1 SGDLS, CDR2 YYNGEE. The CDR3 spells CASSAGTSGGIGKTQYF. As DNA, the CDR3 is TGTGCCAGCAGCGCGGGGACTAGCGGGGGAATCGGGAAGACCCAGTACTTC.

The chain links TRBV6-5 to TRBJ2-7; TRBD1 matches at 9 bases. CDR1 is MNHEY, CDR2 SVGAGI, per germline. The CDR3 loop spans 15 amino acids. V lost 4 bases and J lost 5; bases outside the gene matches: 9. This CDR3 reads CASSSWDRVGNEQYF. The CDR3, as DNA: TGTGCCAGCAGTTCCTGGGACAGGGTGGGGAACGAGCAGTACTTC.

This clone occurred once. Compared with germline, one end of the junction differs, possibly owing to a read error. The chain employs TRBV2 and TRBJ2-6; D is perhaps TRBD1 (5 bases). This CDR3 has 12 residues. Germline values: CDR1 SNHLY, CDR2 FYNNEI. The CDR3 protein is CASRTGANGLTF. The CDR3 DNA is TGTGCCAGCAGAACTGGGGCCAACGGCCTGACTTTC.